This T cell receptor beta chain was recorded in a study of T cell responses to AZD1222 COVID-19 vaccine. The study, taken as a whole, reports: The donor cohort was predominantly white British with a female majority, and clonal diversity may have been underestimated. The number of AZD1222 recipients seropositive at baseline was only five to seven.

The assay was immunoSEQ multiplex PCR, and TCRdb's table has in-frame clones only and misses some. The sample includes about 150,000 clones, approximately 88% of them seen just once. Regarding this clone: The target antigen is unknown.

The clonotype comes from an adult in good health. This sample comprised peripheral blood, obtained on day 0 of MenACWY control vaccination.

CDR3 region: CASSLLAHTGELFF. In DNA form, the CDR3 reads TGTGCCAGTAGTCTCCTAGCGCACACCGGGGAGCTGTTTTTT. V usage is TRBV19 and J usage is TRBJ2-2; D perhaps matches TRBD2 (6 bases). The CDR3 contains 14 residues. The V and J ends lost 5 bases and 3 bases respectively, with 10 bases between them. The germline CDR1 and CDR2 sequences are LNHDA and SQIVND (reference sequence).